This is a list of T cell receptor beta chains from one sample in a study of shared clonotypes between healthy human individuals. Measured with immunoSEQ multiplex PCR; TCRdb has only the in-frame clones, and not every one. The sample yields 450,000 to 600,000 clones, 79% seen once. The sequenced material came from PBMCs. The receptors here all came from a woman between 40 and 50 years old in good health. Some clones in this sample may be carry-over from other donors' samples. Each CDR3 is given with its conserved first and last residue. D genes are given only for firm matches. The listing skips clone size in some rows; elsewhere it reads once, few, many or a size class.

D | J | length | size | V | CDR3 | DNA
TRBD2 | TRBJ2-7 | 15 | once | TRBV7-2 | CASSLRLAGGYEQYF | TGTGCCAGCAGCCTCAGACTAGCGGGAGGGTACGAGCAGTACTTC
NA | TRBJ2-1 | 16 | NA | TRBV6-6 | CASSTLAGLADNEQFF | TGTGCCAGCAGTACCCTCGCGGGACTCGCTGACAATGAGCAGTTCTTC
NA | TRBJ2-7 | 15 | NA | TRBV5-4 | CASSKGTSESGEQYF | TGTGCCAGCAGCAAGGGGACCTCTGAGTCTGGTGAGCAGTACTTC
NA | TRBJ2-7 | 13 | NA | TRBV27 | CASSLAPSYEQYF | TGTGCCAGCAGTTTAGCACCCTCCTACGAGCAGTACTTC
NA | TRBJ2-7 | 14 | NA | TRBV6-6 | CASASGTNSYEQYF | TGTGCCAGCGCCTCCGGGACAAACTCCTACGAGCAGTACTTC
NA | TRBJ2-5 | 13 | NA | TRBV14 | CASSQGGGGTQYF | TGTGCCAGCAGCCAAGGGGGCGGTGGGACCCAGTACTTC
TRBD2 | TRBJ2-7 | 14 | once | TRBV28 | CASSLLAGVYEQYF | TGTGCCAGCAGCCTCTTAGCGGGAGTTTACGAGCAGTACTTC
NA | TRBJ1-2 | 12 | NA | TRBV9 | CASSVGAGGYTF | TGTGCCAGCAGCGTAGGCGCGGGCGGCTACACCTTC
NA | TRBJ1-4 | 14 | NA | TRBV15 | CATSSDKLMKKLFF | TGTGCCACCAGCAGCGACAAGCTAATGAAAAAACTGTTTTTT
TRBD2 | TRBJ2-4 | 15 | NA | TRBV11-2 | CASSHPSGWDYIQYF | TGTGCCAGCAGCCATCCTAGCGGGTGGGATTACATTCAGTACTTC
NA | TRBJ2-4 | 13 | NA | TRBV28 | CASSLPQGNIQYF | TGTGCCAGCAGTTTACCACAGGGAAACATTCAGTACTTC
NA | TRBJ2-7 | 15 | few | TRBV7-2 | CASSTFWGGGYEQYF | TGTGCCAGCAGCACCTTTTGGGGAGGGGGCTACGAGCAGTACTTC
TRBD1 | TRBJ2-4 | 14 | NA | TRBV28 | CASSRQGAKNIQYF | TGTGCCAGCAGTCGACAGGGCGCCAAAAACATTCAGTACTTC
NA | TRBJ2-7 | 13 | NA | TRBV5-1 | CASSSGLTYEQYF | TGCGCCAGCAGCTCGGGACTCACCTACGAGCAGTACTTC
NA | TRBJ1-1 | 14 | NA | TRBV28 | CASRPSYPRTEAFF | TGTGCCAGCAGACCGTCTTATCCGCGTACTGAAGCTTTCTTT
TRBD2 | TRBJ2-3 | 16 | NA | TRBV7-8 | CASSPGLAGGGDTQYF | TGTGCCAGCAGCCCCGGACTAGCGGGAGGTGGAGATACGCAGTATTTT
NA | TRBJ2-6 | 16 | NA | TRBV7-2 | CASADGRTWGANVLTF | TGTGCCAGCGCAGACGGTAGGACATGGGGGGCCAACGTCCTGACTTTC
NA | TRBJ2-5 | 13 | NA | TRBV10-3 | CAIRERSQETQYF | TGTGCCATCAGAGAGCGGAGTCAAGAGACCCAGTACTTC
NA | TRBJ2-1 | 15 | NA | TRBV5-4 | CASSLLTGSGNEQFF | TGTGCCAGCAGCTTGCTGACGGGGTCGGGTAATGAGCAGTTCTTC
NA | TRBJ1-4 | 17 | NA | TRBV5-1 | CASSSNHDREQNEKLFF | TGCGCCAGCAGCTCAAATCATGACCGGGAGCAGAATGAAAAACTGTTTTTT
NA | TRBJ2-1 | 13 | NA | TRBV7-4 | CASSSLGEKGQFF | TGTGCCAGCAGCTCCCTGGGGGAAAAGGGGCAGTTCTTC
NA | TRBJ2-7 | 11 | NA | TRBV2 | CASSPRYEQYF | TGTGCCAGCAGTCCGCGCTACGAGCAGTACTTC
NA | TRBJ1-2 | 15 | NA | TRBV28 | CASQIGGRLNYGYTF | TGTGCCAGCCAGATAGGAGGGCGACTTAACTATGGCTACACCTTC
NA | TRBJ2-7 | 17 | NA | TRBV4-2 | CASSQDGQRDLSYEQYF | TGTGCCAGCAGCCAAGATGGACAGAGAGACCTCTCCTACGAGCAGTACTTC
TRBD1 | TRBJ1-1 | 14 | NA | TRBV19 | CASSLGDRDTEAFF | TGTGCCAGTAGTCTAGGGGACAGGGACACTGAAGCTTTCTTT
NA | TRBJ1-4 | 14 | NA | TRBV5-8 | CASSQGSRIEKLFF | TGTGCCAGCAGCCAGGGTTCCCGAATAGAAAAACTGTTTTTT
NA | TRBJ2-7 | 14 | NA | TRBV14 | CASSQPGLGYEQYF | TGTGCCAGCAGCCAGCCAGGGTTGGGCTACGAGCAGTACTTC
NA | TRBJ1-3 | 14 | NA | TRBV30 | CAWSKDSSGNTIYF | TGTGCCTGGAGTAAGGACAGCTCTGGAAACACCATATATTTT
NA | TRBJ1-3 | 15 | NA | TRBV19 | CASRPGQRSGNTIYF | TGTGCCAGTAGACCGGGACAACGCTCTGGAAACACCATATATTTT
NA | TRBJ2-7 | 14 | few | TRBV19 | CASSIRLGTYEQYF | TGTGCCAGTAGTATCCGTCTAGGGACCTACGAGCAGTACTTC
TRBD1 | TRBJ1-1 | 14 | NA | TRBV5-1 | CASTPGTENTEAFF | TGCGCCAGTACCCCCGGGACAGAGAACACTGAAGCTTTCTTT
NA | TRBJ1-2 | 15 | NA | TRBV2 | CASSPIRTPRRGYTF | TGTGCCAGCAGCCCCATACGGACACCCAGAAGAGGCTACACCTTC
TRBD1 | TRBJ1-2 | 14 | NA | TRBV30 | CAWGGQGLNYGYTF | TGTGCCTGGGGGGGACAGGGCCTTAACTATGGCTACACCTTC
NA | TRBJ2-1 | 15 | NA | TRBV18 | CASSPSGDSRWWQFF | TGTGCCAGCTCACCGTCCGGGGATTCTCGATGGTGGCAGTTCTTC
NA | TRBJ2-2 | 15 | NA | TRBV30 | CAWTRGLGTAGELFF | TGTGCCTGGACTAGGGGTCTAGGGACGGCCGGGGAGCTGTTTTTT
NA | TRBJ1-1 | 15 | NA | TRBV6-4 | CASSYLSGVYTEAFF | TGTGCCAGCAGTTACTTGTCGGGGGTTTACACTGAAGCTTTCTTT
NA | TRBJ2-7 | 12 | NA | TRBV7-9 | CASSGWSDEQYF | TGTGCCAGCAGCGGTTGGTCCGACGAGCAGTACTTC
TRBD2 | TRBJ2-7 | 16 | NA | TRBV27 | CASSPSILAGTYEQYF | TGTGCCAGCAGTCCGTCCATACTAGCGGGAACCTACGAGCAGTACTTC
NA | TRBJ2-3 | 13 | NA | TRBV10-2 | CASSEQSTDTQYF | TGCGCCAGCAGTGAGCAAAGCACAGATACGCAGTATTTT
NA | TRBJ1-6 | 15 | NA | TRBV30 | CAWRGGLGDNSPLHF | TGTGCCTGGAGAGGGGGTCTTGGGGATAATTCACCCCTCCACTTT
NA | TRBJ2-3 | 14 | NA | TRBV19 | CAIGALPSTDTQYF | TGTGCCATTGGGGCCCTCCCGAGCACAGATACGCAGTATTTT
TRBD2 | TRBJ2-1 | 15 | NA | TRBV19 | CASSIGAGVHNEQFF | TGTGCCAGTAGTATCGGTGCGGGGGTACACAATGAGCAGTTCTTC
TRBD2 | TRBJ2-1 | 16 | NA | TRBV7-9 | CASSSTSGRAYNEQFF | TGTGCCAGCAGCTCGACTAGCGGGAGGGCCTACAATGAGCAGTTCTTC
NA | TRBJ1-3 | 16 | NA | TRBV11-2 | CASSPHGGSTGNTIYF | TGTGCCAGCAGCCCCCACGGGGGCAGTACTGGAAACACCATATATTTT
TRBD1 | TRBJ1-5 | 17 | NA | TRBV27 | CASSSGQGAKSNQPQHF | TGTGCCAGCAGTTCCGGACAGGGGGCGAAGAGCAATCAGCCCCAGCATTTT
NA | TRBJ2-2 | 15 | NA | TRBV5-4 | CASSLASRSTGELFF | TGTGCCAGCAGCTTGGCAAGCAGGTCTACCGGGGAGCTGTTTTTT
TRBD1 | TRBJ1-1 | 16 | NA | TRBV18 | CASSPRRDSRNTEAFF | TGTGCCAGCTCACCACGCCGGGACAGCCGTAACACTGAAGCTTTCTTT